This T cell receptor (beta chain) was retrieved from a study of STAT3 mutations in large granular lymphocyte leukemia. Findings and limits, study-wide: No sample exists from the first appearance of each clone. In T-cell large granular lymphocyte leukemia, about half of patients showed multiple immunodominant subclonotypes. After therapy, about 35% of the 18 patients switched clonotypes, all new clones STAT3 wild type.

Average productive template count per sample was approximately 40,000. Method: immunoSEQ multiplex PCR; TCRdb's copy keeps in-frame clones and lacks some. The profile shows 30,000 to 45,000 clones, about 88% of them singletons. Concerning this clone itself: Its target is not known.

The sequenced sample was PBMCs. This clonotype originated in a human donor with T large granular lymphocyte leukemia. Some clones in this sample may be carry-over from other donors' samples.

The DNA of the CDR3 is TGTGCCAGCAGCGGGGACAGGGGGCATTCTAATGAAAAACTGTTTTTT. Its translation: CASSGDRGHSNEKLFF. The rearrangement links TRBV7-9 to TRBJ1-4; 12 nucleotides align to TRBD1. The CDR3 extends over 16 amino acids. V lost 5 bases, J lost 3 bases, and 4 bases stayed unmatched. CDR1 is SEHNR, CDR2 FQNEAQ, per germline (reference sequence).